This TCR beta chain was sequenced in a study of regulatory T cells in long-lasting Graves disease. Study-level points and caveats: Having few samples may have compromised the accuracy. Comparison showed that persistent patients shared more public clonotypes (roughly 2,500) than new patients (nearly 1,000). Patients with persistent disease showed a bias toward TRBV28, TRBJ1-2 and TRBJ2-5. The researchers studied only peripheral blood, not thyroid tissue.

Turning to this clonotype: Its antigen is not identified.

Germline CDR1 SGDLS, CDR2 YYNGEE. Trimming cost V 4 bases and J 1 base, with 10 bases left between them. The CDR3 consists of 14 residues. Time point specified: persistent/refractory GD, antithyroid drugs over 5 years with positive TRAb. Following extraction of RNA from PBMCs, that RNA was used to make the TCR library. iRepertoire HTBI primers and Arm-PCR of CDR3 regions built TCR beta libraries. TCRdb re-derived calls from the multiplex PCR reads in MiXCR, one entry per CDR3 protein. The top ten clones hold 13% of a sample with around 460,000 distinct CDR3 sequences, approximately 23% of them seen once.

This TCR came from a female donor with Graves disease. Source: peripheral blood mononuclear cells (PBMCs), taken when the disease was refractory, from a patient treated with antithyroid drugs. The chain uses TRBV9 and TRBJ2-3; a weak D match, TRBD2 (5 bases). This CDR3 reads CASSRRERTDTQYF. DNA of the CDR3: TGTGCCAGCAGCAGACGGGAACGCACAGATACGCAGTATTTT. Complete variable domain (other parts from reference TRBV9 and TRBJ2-3): DSGVTQTPKHLITATGQRVTLRCSPRSGDLSVYWYQQSLDQGLQFLIQYYNGEERAKGNILERFSAQQFPDLHSELNLSSLELGDSALYFCASSRRERTDTQYFGPGTRLTVL.